This TCR beta chain was recorded in a study of regulatory T cells in long-lasting Graves disease. Whole-study findings and limits: Gene preferences differed: TRBV28, TRBJ1-2, TRBJ2-5 in persistent cases.

Concerning this clonotype itself: Its antigen is not known.

CDR3-region Arm-PCR and iRepertoire HTBI primers produced the TCR beta libraries. TCRdb ran MiXCR on the multiplex PCR reads and lists one entry per CDR3 protein. The sample has 360,000 or so distinct CDR3 sequences; 15% to 20% are singletons. Time point denoted: newly diagnosed GD, antithyroid drugs for less than 3 months. PBMC RNA was the source of the TCR library. CDR1 MNHEY and CDR2 SMNVEV come from the germline V gene (reference sequence). CDR3 length equals 14 residues. The germline V and J ends were trimmed by 5 bases and 8 bases, with 16 bases remaining between them. This sample also belongs to another study, concerning T cells in Graves' hyperthyroidism and ophthalmopathy. As that report states: The HTBI primer set drove a first-round RT-PCR of the TCR CDR3. Peripheral blood also featured most of the thyroid clonotypes expanded above 0.001.

The rearrangement links TRBV27 to TRBJ1-5; tentative D call: TRBD1 (5 bases). This TCR was recovered from a woman aged 18-29 years with Graves disease. The source was peripheral blood mononuclear cells (PBMCs), collected at new diagnosis, from a patient treated with antithyroid drugs. CDR3 amino acids: CASSTGGPRKPQHF. CDR3 nucleotides: TGTGCCAGCAGTACCGGGGGACCAAGGAAGCCCCAGCATTTT.